Each of the 18 T cell receptor beta chains below was sequenced from the same sample in a study of molecular identifiers for immune sequencing clone quantification. Each CDR3 protein gets one entry after TCRdb re-called the PCR reads with MiXCR. The sample has some 70,000 distinct CDR3 sequences; around 18% are singletons. The sample taken for sequencing was naive CD8+ T cells from blood, with Jurkat cell RNA spiked in. Subset meaning: FACS-sorted CD8+CD4-CCR7+CD45RA+ naive T cells. These TCRs come from a human donor in good health. Some libraries in this study had Jurkat cell RNA spiked in.

This clonotype appeared many times. The V and J genes are TRBV27 and TRBJ1-5, with D hard to call. Germline lookup yields CDR1 MNHEY and CDR2 SMNVEV (reference sequence). V lost 8 bases to trimming and J lost 5 bases, with 22 bases between them. The CDR3 spans 16 residues. Written as DNA, the CDR3 is TGTGCCAGCTTGTTTGGGGTCCCAGAAGAACATCAGCCCCAGCATTTT. Its protein is CASLFGVPEEHQPQHF.

This chain links TRBV7-2 with TRBJ1-1; D perhaps matches TRBD1 (6 bases). CDR1 is SGHTA and CDR2 is FQGNSA in the germline V gene. This CDR3 has 14 residues. The germline V and J ends were trimmed by 0 bases and 1 base, with 6 bases remaining between them. The CDR3 DNA reads as TGTGCCAGCAGCTTAGCAGGGGGGAACACTGAAGCTTTCTTT. Translation: CASSLAGGNTEAFF.

This clonotype came up many times. The rearrangement links TRBV2 to TRBJ1-1, with TRBD1 matching 10 bases. Unmatched junction bases numbered 3, after V lost 6 bases and J lost 5 bases. CDR3 length: 13 amino acids. Germline V gene lookup returns CDR1 SNHLY and CDR2 FYNNEI. CDR3 sequence: CASRRQGATEAFF. As DNA, the CDR3 is TGTGCCAGCAGGAGACAGGGGGCTACTGAAGCTTTCTTT. The whole variable domain, filled in from reference TRBV2 and TRBJ1-1, reads EPEVTQTPSHQVTQMGQEVILRCVPISNHLYFYWYRQILGQKVEFLVSFYNNEISEKSEIFDDQFSVERPDGSNFTLKIRSTKLEDSAMYFCASRRQGATEAFFGQGTRLTVV.

This clonotype came up many times. The J gene is TRBJ2-7, the V gene TRBV6-6; D not resolved. The ends were cut back, 2 bases at V and 0 bases at J, with 5 bases in the middle. Germline-derived CDR1 and CDR2 are MNHNY and SVGAGI (reference sequence). This CDR3 has 13 residues. CDR3 in DNA: TGTGCCAGCAGTTACGGCGTCTCCTACGAGCAGTACTTC. This gives the protein CASSYGVSYEQYF.

This clonotype was seen many times. The chain combines TRBV30 with TRBJ2-5; D may be TRBD1 or TRBD2 (5 bases each). V was pared by 1 base and J by 5 bases, with 8 bases between. Germline lookup yields CDR1 GTSNPN and CDR2 SVGIG (reference sequence). The CDR3 extends over 12 amino acids. This CDR3 is CAWSGGLETQYF. CDR3 DNA sequence: TGTGCCTGGAGTGGGGGGTTGGAGACCCAGTACTTC.

For this clonotype: A much more abundant neighbour one base away suggests this may be a read error. This rearrangement joins TRBV28 to TRBJ2-1; D uncertain. The CDR3 contains 10 residues. Deletions cut 6 bases from V and 9 bases from J, with 6 bases between. CDR1 MDHEN and CDR2 SYDVKM come from the germline V gene. The CDR3 DNA is TGTGCCAGCAGACACACTGAGCAGTTCTTC. It translates to CASRHTEQFF.

This clonotype was counted many times. The rearrangement joins TRBV30 to TRBJ2-7; D possibly corresponds to TRBD2 (6 bases). The CDR3 loop spans 11 amino acids. CDR1 and CDR2 from the germline V gene are GTSNPN and SVGIG (reference sequence). V gave up 3 bases and J gave up 6 bases, with 9 bases separating them. CDR3: CAWSGGFEQYF. CDR3 DNA sequence: TGTGCCTGGAGCGGGGGTTTCGAGCAGTACTTC. The entire variable domain, with the rest obtained from reference TRBV30 and TRBJ2-7, is as follows: SQTIHQWPATLVQPVGSPLSLECTVEGTSNPNLYWYRQAAGRGLQLLFYSVGIGQISSEVPQNLSASRPQDRQFILSSKKLLLSDSGFYLCAWSGGFEQYFGPGTRLTVT.

The CDR3 reads CASSVIPYQWGYNEQFF. In DNA, the CDR3 is TGTGCCAGCAGTGTTATCCCCTACCAGTGGGGCTACAATGAGCAGTTCTTC. This chain links TRBV2 with TRBJ2-1; the D is unclear. This CDR3 is 17 amino acids long. Germline-derived CDR1 and CDR2 are SNHLY and FYNNEI. Trimming removed 4 bases from V and 3 bases from J, with 19 bases in between.

Notes on this clonotype: A much larger clone lies a single base off, so this may be a read error. The V call is TRBV2, the J call TRBJ2-2; D might be TRBD1 (5 bases). The V gene lost 4 bases and the J gene lost 6 bases, with 21 bases spanning the gap. This CDR3 contains 17 residues. Germline assignment: CDR1 SNHLY and CDR2 FYNNEI. The CDR3 reads CASSGSTLQGGPGELFF. CDR3 nucleotides: TGTGCCAGCAGTGGATCTACTTTGCAGGGTGGGCCCGGGGAGCTGTTTTTT.

This clonotype was detected ten times or more. As DNA, the CDR3 is TGTGCCAGCAGTGAATGGGTAGCGGGAGGGGTAAATACGCAGTATTTT. As protein: CASSEWVAGGVNTQYF. The chain couples TRBV25-1 to TRBJ2-3, with 11 bases identical to TRBD2. With 1 base clipped from V and 7 bases from J, the junction kept 7 bases outside the gene matches. The CDR3 is 16 amino acids. The germline V gene has CDR1 MGHDK and CDR2 SYGVNS. The variable domain in full, with the rest retrieved from reference TRBV25-1 and TRBJ2-3, is EADIYQTPRYLVIGTGKKITLECSQTMGHDKMYWYQQDPGMELHLIHYSYGVNSTEKGDLSSESTVSRIRTEHFPLTLESARPSHTSQYLCASSEWVAGGVNTQYFGPGTRLTVL.

This clonotype occurred many times. The chain couples TRBV30 to TRBJ2-2, with TRBD2 matching over 12 bases. Germline trimming cut 0 bases from V and 2 bases from J; bases unmatched to any gene: 1. The CDR3 sequence is 16 residues long. Per the germline V gene, CDR1 is GTSNPN and CDR2 is SVGIG (reference sequence). For the CDR3, the DNA is TGTGCCTGGAGTGTTGGACTAGCGGGAAACACCGGGGAGCTGTTTTTT. Its protein product is CAWSVGLAGNTGELFF.

V usage is TRBV28 and J usage is TRBJ2-5, with TRBD2 identical over 10 bases. The ends lost 3 bases at V and 4 bases at J; junction bases unmatched: 8. The germline V gene encodes CDR1 MDHEN and CDR2 SYDVKM. CDR3 length: 16 residues. CDR3 in amino acids: CASSFLTSGTGETQYF. CDR3 bases: TGTGCCAGCAGTTTCCTTACTAGCGGGACGGGAGAGACCCAGTACTTC.

This clonotype was detected many times. CDR3 coding DNA: TGTGCCAGTCGACTAGGAGGGGGCGGGGAGCTGTTTTTT. Amino acids: CASRLGGGGELFF. The rearrangement joins TRBV6-1 to TRBJ2-2, with D tentatively TRBD1 or TRBD2 (6 bases each). The CDR3 loop spans 13 amino acids. Trimming took 9 bases from V and 7 from J, leaving 15 bases between them. Germline V gene lookup returns CDR1 MNHNS and CDR2 SASEGT.

The chain links TRBV15 to TRBJ2-7, with D perhaps TRBD2 (6 bases). Germline CDR1 reads LNHNV; CDR2 reads YYDKDF (reference sequence). Trimming took 8 bases from V and 2 from J, leaving 19 bases between them. The CDR3 has 15 residues. The CDR3 here is CATGVRSGATYEQYF. The DNA for the CDR3 is TGTGCCACCGGCGTGCGTAGCGGAGCTACCTACGAGCAGTACTTC.

For this clonotype: A much larger clone differs by one base, so this may be a read error. The rearrangement joins TRBV7-2 to TRBJ1-6; D remains unclear. V was trimmed by 5 bases and J by 6 bases, leaving 8 bases between them. Germline assignment: CDR1 SGHTA and CDR2 FQGNSA. CDR3 length equals 13 residues. CDR3 sequence reads: CASSLTGNSPLHF. CDR3 DNA sequence: TGTGCCAGCAGCCTCACTGGTAATTCACCCCTCCACTTT.

CDR3 residues: CASSRKPGSINEQFF. As DNA, the CDR3 is TGTGCCAGCAGCAGAAAGCCCGGATCTATCAATGAGCAGTTCTTC. The chain is built from TRBV11-3 and TRBJ2-1; no clear D gene. Germline loops: CDR1 SGHNT, CDR2 YENEEA. The CDR3 covers 15 residues. The V and J ends lost 5 bases and 6 bases respectively, with 17 bases between them.

The chain combines TRBV3-1 with TRBJ2-1; 10 bases match TRBD2. The germline V gene encodes CDR1 LGHDT and CDR2 YNNKEL (reference sequence). The V segment lost 0 bases and the J segment 8 bases; nucleotides outside the gene matches: 10. CDR3 length: 17 residues. The CDR3 nucleotides read TGTGCCAGCAGCCAAGATCTTTGGCTAGCGGGAGAAGATGAGCAGTTCTTC. Encoded protein: CASSQDLWLAGEDEQFF.

This clonotype has ten or more counts. V and J are TRBV6-6 and TRBJ1-1; no clear D gene. Trimming pared 5 bases from V and 4 bases from J, leaving 11 bases between. Germline CDR1 reads MNHNY; CDR2 reads SVGAGI (reference sequence). This CDR3 contains 13 residues. The CDR3 protein is CASSPLDGTEAFF. The CDR3 DNA reads TGTGCCAGCAGTCCCTTGGATGGCACTGAAGCTTTCTTT.